These T cell receptor beta chains were read from a single sample in a study of patients and donors after allogeneic stem cell transplantation. TCRdb re-analysed the RT-PCR reads in MiXCR, keeping a single row per CDR3 protein. Here the sample spans 390,000 or so distinct CDR3 sequences, 16% being singletons. Sequencing input: blood, either unsorted or a sorted T cell fraction (not recorded which). These receptor sequences come from a human donor who was either an allogeneic HSCT recipient or a stem cell or donor lymphocyte infusion donor (not recorded which). It is not recorded whose cells these are; they may come from a transplant donor. CDR3s include the opening cysteine and the closing phenylalanine or tryptophan. D genes are given only for firm matches. Part of the rows lack a size; the others show once, few, many or a class for expanded clones.

J | V | size | D | CDR3 | DNA
TRBJ2-6 | TRBV7-9 | NA | NA | CASSSLGSLGANVLTF | TGTGCCAGCAGCTCATTGGGATCCCTTGGGGCCAACGTCCTGACTTTC
TRBJ2-3 | TRBV3-1 | few | NA | CASSPSKSGRSTDTQYF | TGTGCCAGCAGCCCCTCGAAGAGTGGGAGAAGCACAGATACGCAGTATTTT
TRBJ1-6 | TRBV20-1 | NA | TRBD1 | CSARPEDRINSPLHF | TGCAGTGCTAGACCCGAGGACAGGATAAATTCACCCCTCCACTTT
TRBJ2-3 | TRBV5-1 | few | TRBD2 | CASSLRLQSLMGLDTDTQYF | TGCGCCAGCAGCTTGAGACTTCAATCCCTGATGGGACTAGACACAGATACGCAGTATTTT
TRBJ1-5 | TRBV27 | NA | NA | CASRPGGTQPQHF | TGTGCCAGCAGGCCGGGGGGGACCCAGCCCCAGCATTTT
TRBJ1-2 | TRBV4-1 | NA | TRBD1 | CASSLPGTGRGDGYTF | TGCGCCAGCAGCCTACCTGGGACAGGGAGGGGGGATGGCTACACCTTC
TRBJ2-1 | TRBV6-1 | few | TRBD1 | CASSAGTGLGNEQFF | TGTGCCAGCAGTGCCGGGACAGGGCTTGGCAATGAGCAGTTCTTC
TRBJ1-4 | TRBV29-1 | NA | NA | CSVGPRLGEKLFF | TGCAGCGTTGGGCCCCGGTTGGGAGAAAAACTGTTTTTT
TRBJ2-3 | TRBV4-3 | NA | NA | CASSQGDLGTDTQYF | TGCGCCAGCAGCCAAGGAGACCTGGGCACAGATACGCAGTATTTT
TRBJ1-5 | TRBV6-1 | NA | NA | CASTVGERANQPQHF | TGTGCCAGCACGGTGGGCGAAAGGGCCAATCAGCCCCAGCATTTT
TRBJ2-1 | TRBV30 | NA | NA | CAWRDTGQQFF | TGTGCCTGGAGGGACACAGGGCAGCAGTTCTTC
TRBJ1-4 | TRBV20-1 | few | NA | CSAPDPVGRRNEKLFF | TGCAGTGCCCCGGACCCCGTCGGACGGCGAAATGAAAAACTGTTTTTT
TRBJ1-5 | TRBV6-5 | NA | NA | CASSSDSADSNQPQHF | TGTGCCAGCAGTTCCGACAGTGCTGATAGCAATCAGCCCCAGCATTTT
TRBJ1-1 | TRBV30 | few | TRBD1 | CAWSDPTGWGTEAFF | TGTGCCTGGAGTGATCCGACAGGGTGGGGCACTGAAGCTTTCTTT
TRBJ2-5 | TRBV7-9 | many | NA | CASSSQETQYF | TGTGCCAGCAGTTCCCAAGAGACCCAGTACTTC
TRBJ2-1 | TRBV6-5 | NA | TRBD2 | CASSYPPGGRYNEQFF | TGTGCCAGCAGTTACCCGCCGGGGGGGCGGTACAATGAGCAGTTCTTC
TRBJ1-1 | TRBV5-6 | NA | NA | CASSTGGRLGEAFF | TGTGCCAGCAGCACCGGTGGTAGGTTGGGTGAAGCTTTCTTT
TRBJ2-1 | TRBV2 | few | TRBD1 | CASSGRQGVVYNEQFF | TGTGCCAGCAGCGGCAGACAGGGGGTCGTCTACAATGAGCAGTTCTTC
TRBJ1-1 | TRBV9 | few | NA | CASSGGRTPNTEAFF | TGTGCCAGCAGCGGAGGGAGGACACCCAACACTGAAGCTTTCTTT
TRBJ1-4 | TRBV6-1 | few | NA | CASSGRENEKLFF | TGTGCCAGCAGTGGCCGGGAGAATGAAAAACTGTTTTTT
TRBJ1-1 | TRBV3-1 | NA | NA | CASSQDTVKPEAFF | TGTGCCAGCAGCCAAGATACAGTTAAGCCTGAAGCTTTCTTT
TRBJ2-1 | TRBV7-2 | NA | TRBD1 | CASSIGQGAVNEQFF | TGTGCCAGCAGCATTGGACAGGGGGCGGTGAATGAGCAGTTCTTC
TRBJ2-5 | TRBV7-3 | few | NA | CASSKSPNQETQYF | TGTGCCAGCAGCAAGAGCCCTAATCAAGAGACCCAGTACTTC
TRBJ1-1 | TRBV6-2/TRBV6-3 | NA | TRBD1 | CASQGQSRRTEAFF | TGTGCCAGCCAGGGACAGTCGAGAAGGACTGAAGCTTTCTTT
TRBJ2-3 | TRBV6-1 | NA | NA | CASRQKGGGTDTQYF | TGTGCCAGCAGACAGAAGGGGGGAGGCACAGATACGCAGTATTTT
TRBJ1-6 | TRBV6-1 | NA | NA | CASSARGQNNSPLHF | TGTGCCAGCAGCGCACGCGGACAGAATAATTCACCCCTCCACTTT
TRBJ2-1 | TRBV6-5 | few | NA | CASSSNVEQFF | TGTGCCAGCAGTTCGAATGTCGAGCAGTTCTTC
TRBJ2-7 | TRBV27 | few | NA | CASSLSGRGVYEQYF | TGTGCCAGCAGTTTATCAGGGCGGGGTGTTTACGAGCAGTACTTC
TRBJ2-3 | TRBV30 | NA | NA | CASRGISGDRQDTQYF | TGTGCCTCCCGGGGGATATCTGGGGACCGGCAAGATACGCAGTATTTT
TRBJ2-3 | TRBV12-3/TRBV12-4 | few | TRBD2 | CASSLARLAARTDTQYF | TGTGCCAGCAGTTTAGCCCGACTAGCGGCACGCACAGATACGCAGTATTTT
TRBJ2-7 | TRBV6-1 | NA | NA | CASSEAGFRSHEQYF | TGTGCCAGCAGTGAAGCAGGGTTTAGGTCCCACGAGCAGTACTTC
TRBJ1-2 | TRBV24-1 | NA | TRBD1 | CATSDYGTGTRTNYGYTF | TGTGCCACCAGTGATTATGGGACAGGGACCCGAACTAACTATGGCTACACCTTC
TRBJ2-7 | TRBV29-1 | NA | TRBD1 | CSVEGQQGLGEQYF | TGCAGCGTTGAAGGACAACAGGGGCTCGGCGAGCAGTACTTC
TRBJ2-1 | TRBV5-1 | many | TRBD1 | CASSPGTYRGDNEQFF | TGCGCCAGCAGCCCGGGGACCTACAGGGGGGACAATGAGCAGTTCTTC
TRBJ2-3 | TRBV7-7 | few | TRBD1 | CASSSGQANTDTQYF | TGTGCTAGCAGCTCCGGACAGGCCAACACAGATACGCAGTATTTT
TRBJ2-7 | TRBV11-2 | NA | TRBD2 | CASSLGTSVVLEQYF | TGTGCCAGCAGCTTAGGGACTAGCGTCGTTCTGGAGCAGTACTTC
TRBJ2-5 | TRBV5-1 | many | NA | CASSHPSKETQYF | TGCGCCAGCAGCCATCCGTCCAAAGAGACCCAGTACTTC
TRBJ2-1 | TRBV9 | many | TRBD2 | CASSVVAGSNNEQFF | TGTGCCAGCAGCGTAGTAGCGGGATCAAACAATGAGCAGTTCTTC
TRBJ2-3 | TRBV7-3 | few | TRBD2 | CASSLSGRNADTQYF | TGTGCCAGCAGCCTTAGCGGGAGAAATGCAGATACGCAGTATTTT
TRBJ1-1 | TRBV24-1 | NA | TRBD1 | CATSASEQGATEAFF | TGTGCCACCAGTGCCTCAGAGCAGGGGGCCACTGAAGCTTTCTTT
TRBJ2-1 | TRBV5-1 | few | TRBD2 | CASSLSSGRLYNEQFF | TGCGCCAGCAGCTTGTCTAGCGGGAGGCTTTACAATGAGCAGTTCTTC
TRBJ1-1 | TRBV5-1 | many | NA | CATMDGNTEAFF | TGCGCCACCATGGACGGAAACACTGAAGCTTTCTTT
TRBJ2-2 | TRBV6-1 | few | TRBD2 | CASRTSGMSTGELFF | TGTGCCAGCCGGACTAGCGGGATGTCCACCGGGGAGCTGTTTTTT
TRBJ2-3 | TRBV20-1 | NA | NA | CSALRNLPSTDTQYF | TGCAGTGCGTTGCGGAACCTCCCTAGCACAGATACGCAGTATTTT
TRBJ1-1 | TRBV27 | NA | TRBD1 | CASRIRGHTEAFF | TGTGCCAGCAGGATCAGGGGGCACACTGAAGCTTTCTTT
TRBJ2-3 | TRBV7-8 | NA | TRBD2 | CAAQATSASDTQYF | TGTGCCGCTCAAGCGACTAGCGCCTCAGATACGCAGTATTTT
TRBJ2-3 | TRBV19 | NA | NA | CASSICPTTNTDTQYF | TGTGCCAGTAGTATTTGTCCCACTACAAATACAGATACGCAGTATTTT
TRBJ2-1 | TRBV19 | NA | TRBD1 | CASSIGQGYNEQFF | TGTGCCAGTAGTATCGGACAGGGCTACAATGAGCAGTTCTTC
TRBJ1-6 | TRBV6-1 | NA | NA | CASKPTGRTYNSPLHF | TGTGCCAGCAAACCTACAGGGAGAACTTATAATTCACCCCTCCACTTT
TRBJ1-2 | TRBV24-1 | few | NA | CATSEGRNYGYTF | TGTGCCACCAGTGAGGGCAGGAACTATGGCTACACCTTC
TRBJ2-7 | TRBV6-5 | few | TRBD2 | CASSYTGAGEQYF | TGTGCCAGCAGTTACACGGGAGCGGGGGAGCAGTACTTC
TRBJ1-1 | TRBV7-9 | NA | NA | CASSSFKGNTEAFF | TGTGCCAGCAGCTCCTTTAAGGGAAACACTGAAGCTTTCTTT
TRBJ2-4 | TRBV5-1 | few | TRBD1 | CASSFGQEKNIQYF | TGCGCCAGCAGCTTCGGACAGGAGAAAAACATTCAGTACTTC